This TCR beta chain originates from a study of blood T cell repertoires in COVID-19. Overall study context: There were acute and convalescent COVID-19 samples, and they came from the United States, Italy and Spain. From T cells, B-cell-depleted T cells, or PBMCs came the material, which was cDNA or gDNA.

Authors' methods: From reference gene primer amplification, estimates of nucleated cell counts were derived. Profiling relied on immunoSEQ multiplex PCR, and the TCRdb table lists in-frame clones only, not all of them. Clonal size and the V and J genes are those of that table, whereas D and trimming came from the DNA. The repertoire holds 55,000 to 70,000 clones, with over 80% as singletons. CDR1 is LNHNV and CDR2 is YYDKDF in the germline V gene (reference sequence). V dropped 5 bases and J dropped 5 bases, with 7 bases sitting between them. CDR3 length: 12 residues. This clonotype originated in a woman older than 75 with acute or convalescent COVID-19. The sample consisted of peripheral blood. V gene TRBV15 combines with J gene TRBJ1-5; D gene unclear. The CDR3 nucleotides are TGTGCCACCAGCCGTTCCGATCAGCCCCAGCATTTT. Translated: CATSRSDQPQHF. The entire variable domain, with the rest obtained from reference TRBV15 and TRBJ1-5, is as follows: DAMVIQNPRYQVTQFGKPVTLSCSQTLNHNVMYWYQQKSSQAPKLLFHYYDKDFNNEADTPDNFQSRRPNTSFCFLDIRSPGLGDTAMYLCATSRSDQPQHFGDGTRLSIL.